This record covers a single T cell receptor (beta chain). The antigen remains undetermined. Sequence at one end of the junction differs from germline and may be a read error. This record comes from a study of T-cell reconstitution after alpha-beta-depleted transplantation in children. Study outcomes and limitations: Newly generated T cells supplied most T-cell counts and diversity one year post-transplant. Where alpha-beta T cells came from about two months after transplant was reportedly several hundred expanded graft clones. Diversity of TCRbeta at day 60 was high in some patients, arising from surviving recipient T cells and thymic progenitors.

The TCRbeta library incorporated unique molecular identifiers. TCRdb itself ran the PCR reads through MiXCR, one entry per CDR3 protein. The data show about 300,000 distinct CDR3 sequences, approximately 7.3% seen once. The CDR3 contains 17 residues. Germline-derived CDR1 and CDR2 are LGHDT and YNNKEL (reference sequence). J is TRBJ2-1 and V is TRBV3-1, with a possible D match to TRBD1 (5 bases). The TCR sequence derives from a female patient aged 2-9 years who had a stem cell transplant for Fanconi anemia, so the T cells may come from the graft donor. The specimen comprised peripheral blood, sampled 360 days after TCRalphabeta/CD19-depleted stem cell transplant. The DNA for the CDR3 is TGTGCCAGCACCCAAGGGGTCCCTGCGTCGTTGAGCAATGAGCAGTTCTTC. The encoded protein is CASTQGVPASLSNEQFF.